The present T cell receptor beta chain was sequenced within a study of blood T cell repertoires in COVID-19. Whole-study context: Some COVID-19 samples were acute and others convalescent; all came from the United States, Italy and Spain.

In the authors' methods: Estimation of nucleated cell counts was performed using reference gene primer amplification. Sequenced by immunoSEQ multiplex PCR; TCRdb stores in-frame clones only, minus some. The V and J calls and the clone size are those of that table, but D and trimming were determined from the DNA. The repertoire holds tens of thousands of clones, with 88% as singletons. The CDR3 extends over 15 amino acids. Germline lookup yields CDR1 SGHNT and CDR2 YENEEA. V shed 5 bases, J shed 5 bases, and the junction held 8 bases outside the gene matches. The sequencing sample was made of peripheral blood. The sequence was obtained from a human donor with active COVID-19. The donor label of this sample is uncertain. The chain combines TRBV11-3 with TRBJ2-1, with TRBD1 identical over 8 bases. The CDR3 reads CASSLSGQVNNEQFF. As DNA, the CDR3 is TGTGCCAGCAGCCTCTCGGGACAGGTAAACAATGAGCAGTTCTTC.